A single sample is the source of the 13 T cell receptor beta chains below, sequenced in a study of cytomegalovirus exposure and HLA in healthy donors. Researchers ran the PCR with 60 Vbeta and 13 Jbeta primers. Clones were sequenced by immunoSEQ multiplex PCR, and TCRdb holds only the in-frame ones, with some missing. The sample holds 140,000 to 150,000 clones, 79% seen once. Sequenced: PBMCs. All receptors come from a woman between 40 and 55 years old in good health and CMV-seropositive.

This chain uses TRBV6-1 with TRBJ2-3; 13 bases are shared with TRBD2. V lost 3 bases to trimming and J lost 4 bases; unmatched junction nucleotides: 4. From germline, CDR1 is MNHNS and CDR2 SASEGT. The CDR3 runs 16 residues. Here the CDR3 reads CASSETSGGFADTQYF. The CDR3 nucleotides read TGTGCCAGCAGTGAGACTAGCGGGGGGTTCGCAGATACGCAGTATTTT.

This chain uses TRBV7-9 with TRBJ2-7, with D possibly matching TRBD1 (5 bases). V lost 5 bases to trimming and J lost 4 bases, with 15 bases between them. Germline values: CDR1 SEHNR, CDR2 FQNEAQ (reference sequence). CDR3 length equals 14 residues. The CDR3 region is CASSLEAGSYEQYF. The DNA of the CDR3 is TGTGCCAGCAGCCTAGAGGCAGGGTCGTACGAGCAGTACTTC.

For this clone: Relative to the germline gene, one junction end is altered; a read error may explain this. The genes are TRBV5-4 and TRBJ1-1; 7 bases line up with TRBD1. The CDR3 is made up of 15 amino acids. Germline V gene lookup returns CDR1 SGHNT and CDR2 YYREEE (reference sequence). CDR3 coding DNA: TGTGCCAGCAGCAACTTCAACAGGGGCACTCTTGGGGCTCTCTTT. It yields the protein CASSNFNRGTLGALF.

This clone was seen a single time. V and J are TRBV30 and TRBJ1-2; TRBD1 matches 9 bases. Germline CDR1 reads GTSNPN; CDR2 reads SVGIG (reference sequence). The length of the CDR3 is 14 residues. Trimming removed 1 base from V and 6 bases from J; junction bases left unmatched: 6. The CDR3 spells CAWSDYRTGDGYTF. The CDR3 coding sequence is TGTGCCTGGAGTGATTATCGGACAGGGGATGGCTACACCTTC.

V and J are TRBV5-6 and TRBJ2-2; 11 positions match TRBD2. Germline lookup yields CDR1 SGHDT and CDR2 YYEEEE. Losses at the gene ends were 6 bases for V and 4 bases for J; bases not matched to a gene: 8. This CDR3 spans 16 amino acids. CDR3 nucleotide sequence: TGTGCCAGCATCCTCCTAGCGGGGGGTGGCACCGGGGAGCTGTTTTTT. Its translation: CASILLAGGGTGELFF.

The chain uses TRBV7-9 and TRBJ1-2; the match to TRBD1 covers 7 bases. Germline-derived CDR1 and CDR2 are SEHNR and FQNEAQ (reference sequence). Unmatched junction bases numbered 2, after V lost 3 bases and J lost 4 bases. This CDR3 comprises 13 residues. The CDR3 coding sequence is TGTGCCAGCAGCTTCCGGGACAGCTATGGCTACACCTTC. Translating gives CASSFRDSYGYTF.

This chain uses TRBV6-6 with TRBJ1-2, with 11 nucleotides matching TRBD1. CDR1 is MNHNY, CDR2 SVGAGI, per germline (reference sequence). Losses at the gene ends were 9 bases for V and 3 bases for J; bases not matched to a gene: 9. This CDR3 is built from 15 residues. The CDR3 protein is CASLGQGEGHYGYTF. The DNA of the CDR3 is TGTGCCAGTTTGGGACAGGGGGAAGGGCACTATGGCTACACCTTC.

V usage is TRBV6-6 and J usage is TRBJ1-1; 8 bases are a match to TRBD1. This CDR3 has 14 amino acids. Germline assignment: CDR1 MNHNY and CDR2 SVGAGI (reference sequence). V was pared by 10 bases and J by 7 bases, with 14 bases of the junction left unmatched. CDR3 residues: CATSRGQLRREAFF. The CDR3 DNA sequence: TGTGCCACCAGCAGGGGGCAACTAAGGCGTGAAGCTTTCTTT.

The chain uses TRBV15 and TRBJ1-4; D gene ambiguous. Germline V gene sequence: CDR1 LNHNV, CDR2 YYDKDF (reference sequence). V shed 5 bases and J shed 4 bases, with 14 bases lying between them. The CDR3 loop spans 15 amino acids. CDR3 coding DNA: TGTGCCACCAGCGTGTTCATACGGGTTAATGAAAAACTGTTTTTT. The encoded protein is CATSVFIRVNEKLFF.

The J gene is TRBJ1-1, the V gene TRBV29-1; D remains ambiguous. CDR3 length: 13 amino acids. The germline gives CDR1 SQVTM, CDR2 ANQGSEA. Between the trimmed V and J ends, which lost 2 bases and 0 bases, there was a span of 7 bases. Here the CDR3 DNA reads TGCAGCGTTGAAAGATGGCTGAACACTGAAGCTTTCTTT. It is translated as CSVERWLNTEAFF.

The rearrangement links TRBV6-6 to TRBJ2-2; tentative D call: TRBD1 (6 bases). CDR3 size: 12 residues. The germline V gene has CDR1 MNHNY and CDR2 SVGAGI (reference sequence). CDR3 region: CATTGNTGELFF. CDR3 DNA: TGTGCTACGACAGGGAACACCGGGGAGCTGTTTTTT.

A word on this clone: Its ends do not fully match the called genes, so a read error is possible. This chain uses TRBV7-9 with TRBJ2-6; 12 nucleotides align to TRBD2. Germline V lookup: CDR1 SEHNR, CDR2 FQNEAQ (reference sequence). The CDR3 extends over 17 amino acids. CDR3 coding DNA: TGTTCCAGCAGCCCGACTAGCGGGAGCTCTGGGGCCAACGTCCTGACTTTC. Translating gives CSSSPTSGSSGANVLTF.

The chain recombines TRBV14 with TRBJ1-2; D remains ambiguous. Trimming pared 2 bases from V and 4 bases from J, leaving 11 bases between. Germline V lookup: CDR1 SGHDN, CDR2 FVKESK. This CDR3 has 14 residues. This CDR3 is CASSQSPGVYGYTF. The CDR3 DNA reads as TGTGCCAGCAGCCAATCGCCCGGAGTCTATGGCTACACCTTC.